What follows describes a single TCR beta chain. This specimen comes from a study of shared T cell receptors in the human thymus. CDR1 is SGDLS, CDR2 YYNGEE, per germline. V dropped 3 bases and J dropped 0 bases, with 19 bases sitting between them. The CDR3 length is 17 residues. Assay: immunoSEQ multiplex PCR; the TCRdb copy retains only in-frame clones and omits some. The sample yields about 500,000 clones, around three quarters seen once. These records were also assigned to another study, of human thymus T cells. That study reports: Resections removed during corrective heart surgery provided the thymus tissue used. V and J gene usage appeared biased in thymic and blood repertoires. Related research described thymic repertoires that were highly overlapping among unrelated individuals.

The chain has TRBV9 and TRBJ2-7; D is perhaps TRBD1 (6 bases). The clonotype originates from a boy under two years old with a congenital heart defect. The specimen sequenced was thymocytes. The CDR3 reads CASSAGEVNPRSYEQYF. The CDR3 coding sequence is TGTGCCAGCAGCGCAGGGGAAGTAAACCCGCGCTCCTACGAGCAGTACTTC.